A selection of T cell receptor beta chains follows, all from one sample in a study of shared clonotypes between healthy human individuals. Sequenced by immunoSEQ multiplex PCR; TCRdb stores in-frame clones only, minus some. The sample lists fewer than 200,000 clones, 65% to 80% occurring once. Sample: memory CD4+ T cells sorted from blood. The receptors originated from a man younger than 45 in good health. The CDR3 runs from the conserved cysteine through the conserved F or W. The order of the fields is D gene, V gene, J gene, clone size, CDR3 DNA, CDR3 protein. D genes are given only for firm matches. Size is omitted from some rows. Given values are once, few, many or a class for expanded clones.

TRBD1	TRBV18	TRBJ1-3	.	TGTGCCAGCTCACCAGGAACTTTGGGACAGGGGTCTGGAAACACCATATATTTT	CASSPGTLGQGSGNTIYF
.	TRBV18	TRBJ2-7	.	TGTGCCAGCTCACCACTAAACGGAGCCTACGAGCAGTACTTC	CASSPLNGAYEQYF
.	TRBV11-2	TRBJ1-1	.	TGTGCCAGCAGACCACTAACAGGGATGAACACTGAAGCTTTCTTT	CASRPLTGMNTEAFF
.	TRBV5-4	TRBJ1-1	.	TGTGCCAGCAGCTCCCCCGGGACGAACACTGAAGCTTTCTTT	CASSSPGTNTEAFF
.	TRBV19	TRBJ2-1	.	TGTGCCAGTAGTAAATCCCCGGTTATCGAGGGGCAGTTCTTC	CASSKSPVIEGQFF
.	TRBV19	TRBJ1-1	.	TGTGCCAGTAGTTTCCTCACAAAAAACACTGAAGCTTTCTTT	CASSFLTKNTEAFF
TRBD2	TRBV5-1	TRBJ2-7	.	TGCGCCAGCAGCCCCCGGGACTACTCCTACGAGCAGTACTTC	CASSPRDYSYEQYF
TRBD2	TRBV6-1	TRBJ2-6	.	TGTGCCAGCAGGAGGGAGGGGTCTGGGGCCAACGTCCTGACTTTC	CASRREGSGANVLTF
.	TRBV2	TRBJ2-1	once	TGTGCCAGCAGTGAAACACATCCTAACCCTCCGTTCTTC	CASSETHPNPPFF
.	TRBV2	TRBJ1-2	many	TGTGCCAGCAGTGAATATGGCCTGGAGGGCTACACCTTC	CASSEYGLEGYTF
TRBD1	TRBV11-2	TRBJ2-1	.	TGTGCCAGCAGCTACAGGACAGGGAAGGACAATGAGCAGTTCTTC	CASSYRTGKDNEQFF
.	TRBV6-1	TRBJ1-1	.	TGTGCCAGCAGTCCGGGGAAAGCTTTCTTT	CASSPGKAFF
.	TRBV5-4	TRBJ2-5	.	TGTGCCAGCAGCTTTGGCAGCGATTTTAGTCCGCAGTACTTC	CASSFGSDFSPQYF
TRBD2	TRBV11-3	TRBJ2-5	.	TGTGCCAGCAGCTCTGCGGGAGCGGTAGAGACCCAGTACTTC	CASSSAGAVETQYF
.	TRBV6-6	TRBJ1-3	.	TGTGCCAGCAGTCACCTCGACAGTGCTGGAAACACCATATATTTT	CASSHLDSAGNTIYF
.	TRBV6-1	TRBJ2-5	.	TGTGCCAGCAGTGGATGGAAAGAGACCCAGTACTTC	CASSGWKETQYF
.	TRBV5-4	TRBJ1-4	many	TGTGCCAGCAGCTACCAAGAGTATGATGAAAAACTGTTTTTT	CASSYQEYDEKLFF
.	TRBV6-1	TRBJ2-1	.	TGTGCCAGCAGTGAATACCGGGTAAGCTCCTACAATGAGCAGTTCTTC	CASSEYRVSSYNEQFF
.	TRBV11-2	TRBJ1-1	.	TGTGCCAGCAGCTTAGATCAGATTGGGGAAGCTTTCTTT	CASSLDQIGEAFF
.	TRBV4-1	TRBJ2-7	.	TGCGCCAGCAGCCAAGCTAGGAACTACGAGCAGTACTTC	CASSQARNYEQYF
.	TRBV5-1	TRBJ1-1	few	TGCGCCAGCAGGTCCGGGGGCACTGAAGCTTTCTTT	CASRSGGTEAFF
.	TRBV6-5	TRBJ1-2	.	TGTGCCAGCAGTTACTCAAGGCGGCATGGGGACACCTTC	CASSYSRRHGDTF
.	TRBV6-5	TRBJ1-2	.	TGTGCCAGCAGTTACGGCTACGATGGCTACACCTTC	CASSYGYDGYTF